This TCR beta chain originates from a study of blood T cell repertoires in COVID-19. Study-wide context: Samples representing acute and convalescent COVID-19 were sourced from the United States, Italy and Spain.

Clones were read by immunoSEQ multiplex PCR, and TCRdb kept only the in-frame ones, dropping some. The sample lists about 110,000 clones, roughly 80% occurring once. The CDR3 has 15 amino acids. Germline V CDR1 and CDR2: LNHDA, SQIVND (reference sequence). The V gene end was trimmed by 5 bases and the J gene end by 0 bases; junction bases not matched to a gene: 6. This clonotype was obtained from a woman between 40 and 55 years old with acute or convalescent COVID-19. The chain employs TRBV19 and TRBJ1-1; 7 bases agree with TRBD1. What was sequenced was peripheral blood. CDR3 amino acids: CASSDTGVLNTEAFF. CDR3 DNA sequence: TGTGCCAGTAGTGATACAGGGGTTTTGAACACTGAAGCTTTCTTT.